This passage covers 2 T cell receptor beta chains from one sample sequenced in a study of cytomegalovirus exposure and HLA in healthy donors. Amplification used 60 Vbeta primers and 13 Jbeta primers. Here immunoSEQ multiplex PCR was the method, and the copy in TCRdb shows in-frame clones only, minus some. The sample carries about 180,000 clones, 75% to 90% recorded once. The specimen sequenced was PBMCs. These receptors originate from a boy aged 2 to 9 in good health and CMV-seronegative.

This rearrangement joins TRBV5-6 to TRBJ1-4; D is ambiguous. Looked up from germline, CDR1 is SGHDT and CDR2 is YYEEEE. The V and J ends lost 2 bases and 3 bases respectively, with 8 bases between them. CDR3 length: 14 amino acids. The CDR3 is CASSLLSSNEKLFF. The CDR3 coding sequence is TGTGCCAGCAGCTTATTATCCTCTAATGAAAAACTGTTTTTT.

The genes are TRBV4-1 and TRBJ1-1, with 11 positions matching TRBD1. Germline CDR1 reads MGHRA; CDR2 reads YSYEKL. Unmatched junction bases numbered 9, after V lost 4 bases and J lost 2 bases. This CDR3 contains 17 residues. The CDR3 nucleotides read TGCGCCAGCAGCCTCGGGACAGGGGGTGTCCGAAACACTGAAGCTTTCTTT. This codes for CASSLGTGGVRNTEAFF.